This T cell receptor beta chain was captured by sequencing in a study of blood T cell repertoires in COVID-19. Background on the study: Samples came from the United States, Italy and Spain, spanning acute and convalescent COVID-19.

In the authors' workflow: Reference gene primer amplification gave estimated nucleated cell counts. Repertoires were generated with immunoSEQ multiplex PCR, while TCRdb's copy carries only in-frame clones and drops some. That table is the source of V, J and clone size, and D and trimming were worked out from the DNA. The sample includes roughly 180,000 clones, approximately 82% of them seen just once. Clinical histories supplied by participants themselves formed the basis of cohort assignment. Deletions cut 3 bases from V and 5 bases from J, with 12 bases between. The CDR3 runs 15 residues. Germline values: CDR1 KGHDR, CDR2 SFDVKD.

The clonotype originates from a woman aged 45-60 years in a cohort exposed to, infected with or recovered from COVID-19 (not recorded which). The sample was PBMCs or T cells enriched from blood (not recorded which). The chain couples TRBV24-1 to TRBJ1-4; TRBD1 might be the D (5 bases). The CDR3 reads CATSDRSEGNEKLFF. DNA of the CDR3: TGTGCCACCAGTGATAGGTCGGAGGGGAATGAAAAACTGTTTTTT.